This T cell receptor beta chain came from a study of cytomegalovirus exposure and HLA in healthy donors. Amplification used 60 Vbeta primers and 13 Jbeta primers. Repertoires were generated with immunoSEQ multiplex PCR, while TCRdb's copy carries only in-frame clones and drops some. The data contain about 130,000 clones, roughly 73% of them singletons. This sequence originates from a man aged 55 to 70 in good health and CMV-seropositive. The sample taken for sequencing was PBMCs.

The CDR3 DNA reads as TGTGCCAGCAGCTTAGGCACCCTAGCGGGGCGACGCACAGATACGCAGTATTTT. Translation gives CASSLGTLAGRRTDTQYF. This chain links TRBV11-2 with TRBJ2-3; TRBD2 matches at 9 bases. V shed 1 base and J 1 base; nucleotides not matched to a gene: 9. CDR1 SGHAT and CDR2 FQNNGV come from the germline V gene. CDR3 length: 18 amino acids.